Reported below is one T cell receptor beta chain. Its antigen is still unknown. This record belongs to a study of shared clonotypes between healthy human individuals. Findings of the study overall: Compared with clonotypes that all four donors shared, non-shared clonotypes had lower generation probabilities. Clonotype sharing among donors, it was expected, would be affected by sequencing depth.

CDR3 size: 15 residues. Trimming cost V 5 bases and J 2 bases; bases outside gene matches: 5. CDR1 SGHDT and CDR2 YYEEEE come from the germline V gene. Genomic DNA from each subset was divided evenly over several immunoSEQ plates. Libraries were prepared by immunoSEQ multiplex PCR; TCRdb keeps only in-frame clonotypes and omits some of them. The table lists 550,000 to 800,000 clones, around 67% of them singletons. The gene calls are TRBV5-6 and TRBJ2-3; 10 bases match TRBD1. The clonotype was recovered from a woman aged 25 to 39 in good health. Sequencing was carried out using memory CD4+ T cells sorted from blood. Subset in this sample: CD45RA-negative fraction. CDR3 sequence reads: CASRPGQGYTDTQYF. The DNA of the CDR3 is TGTGCCAGCAGGCCGGGACAGGGGTACACAGATACGCAGTATTTT.